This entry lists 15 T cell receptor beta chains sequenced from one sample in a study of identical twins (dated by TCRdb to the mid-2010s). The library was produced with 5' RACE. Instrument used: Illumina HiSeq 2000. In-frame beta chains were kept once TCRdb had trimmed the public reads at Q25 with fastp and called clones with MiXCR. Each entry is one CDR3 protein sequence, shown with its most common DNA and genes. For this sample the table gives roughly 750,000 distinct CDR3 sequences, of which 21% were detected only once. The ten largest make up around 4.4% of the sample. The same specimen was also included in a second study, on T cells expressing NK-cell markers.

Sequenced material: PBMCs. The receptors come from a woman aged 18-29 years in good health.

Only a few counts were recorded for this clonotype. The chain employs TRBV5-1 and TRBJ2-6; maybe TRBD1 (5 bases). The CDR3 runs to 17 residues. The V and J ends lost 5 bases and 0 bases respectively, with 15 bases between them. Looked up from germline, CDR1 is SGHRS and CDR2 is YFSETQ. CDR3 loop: CASSYGAGYSGANVLTF. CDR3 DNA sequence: TGCGCCAGCAGTTACGGCGCAGGGTACTCTGGGGCCAACGTCCTGACTTTC.

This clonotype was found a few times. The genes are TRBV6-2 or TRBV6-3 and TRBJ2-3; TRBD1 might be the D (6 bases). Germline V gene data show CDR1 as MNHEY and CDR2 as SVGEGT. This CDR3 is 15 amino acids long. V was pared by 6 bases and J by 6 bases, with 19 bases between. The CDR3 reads CASRPGQTTKDTQYF. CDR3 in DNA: TGTGCCAGCAGACCAGGACAGACGACAAAGGATACGCAGTATTTT.

The CDR3 DNA sequence: TGCAGTGCCGGAGGGGCGGGCGAGCAGTACTTC. As protein: CSAGGAGEQYF. V usage is TRBV20-1 and J usage is TRBJ2-7; weak D call: TRBD2 (6 bases). This CDR3 contains 11 residues. Germline values: CDR1 DFQATT, CDR2 SNEGSKA (reference sequence). V was trimmed by 6 bases and J by 6 bases, leaving 12 bases between them.

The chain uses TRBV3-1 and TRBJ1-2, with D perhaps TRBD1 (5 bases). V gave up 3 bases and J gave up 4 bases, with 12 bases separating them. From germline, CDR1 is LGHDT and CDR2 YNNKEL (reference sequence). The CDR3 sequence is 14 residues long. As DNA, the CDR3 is TGTGCCAGCAGCCAGCCCCGGGGCCGCTATGGCTACACCTTC. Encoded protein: CASSQPRGRYGYTF.

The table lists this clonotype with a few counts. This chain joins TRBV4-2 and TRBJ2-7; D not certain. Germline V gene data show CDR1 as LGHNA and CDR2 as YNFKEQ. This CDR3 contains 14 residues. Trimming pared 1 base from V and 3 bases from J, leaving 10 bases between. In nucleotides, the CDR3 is TGTGCCAGCAGCCAAGTGGGCCTTGACTACGAGCAGTACTTC. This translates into CASSQVGLDYEQYF.

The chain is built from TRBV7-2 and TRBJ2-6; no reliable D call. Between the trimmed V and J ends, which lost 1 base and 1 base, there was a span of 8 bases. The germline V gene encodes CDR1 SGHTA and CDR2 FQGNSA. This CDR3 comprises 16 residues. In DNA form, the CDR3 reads TGTGCCAGCAGCTTAGTGGGAAGATCTGGGGCCAACGTCCTGACTTTC. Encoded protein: CASSLVGRSGANVLTF.

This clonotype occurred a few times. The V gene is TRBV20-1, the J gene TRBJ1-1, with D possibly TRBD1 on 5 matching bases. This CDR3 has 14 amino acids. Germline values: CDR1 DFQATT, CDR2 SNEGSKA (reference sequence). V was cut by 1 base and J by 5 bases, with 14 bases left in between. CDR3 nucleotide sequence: TGCAGTGCTAGAGGGGGGGGTCGTGAGACTGAAGCTTTCTTT. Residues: CSARGGGRETEAFF.

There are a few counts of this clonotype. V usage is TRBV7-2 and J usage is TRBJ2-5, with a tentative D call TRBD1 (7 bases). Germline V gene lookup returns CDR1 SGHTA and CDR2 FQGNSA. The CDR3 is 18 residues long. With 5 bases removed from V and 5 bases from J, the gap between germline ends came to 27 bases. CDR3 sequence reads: CASSRRAKTRDSRETQYF. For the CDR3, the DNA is TGTGCCAGCAGCCGGAGGGCTAAGACCCGGGACAGCAGGGAGACCCAGTACTTC.

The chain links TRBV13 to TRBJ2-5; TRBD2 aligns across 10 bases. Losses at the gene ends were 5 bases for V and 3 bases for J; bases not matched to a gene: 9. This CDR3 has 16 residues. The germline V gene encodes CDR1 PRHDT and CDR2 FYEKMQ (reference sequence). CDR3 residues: CASSRARSGGEETQYF. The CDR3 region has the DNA TGTGCCAGCAGCCGAGCCCGGAGCGGGGGGGAAGAGACCCAGTACTTC.

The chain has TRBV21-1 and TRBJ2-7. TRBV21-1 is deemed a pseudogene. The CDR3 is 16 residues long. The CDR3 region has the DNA TGTGCCAGCAGCATTCGCGTCAGACAGGGCTACTACGAGCAGTACTTC. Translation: CASSIRVRQGYYEQYF.

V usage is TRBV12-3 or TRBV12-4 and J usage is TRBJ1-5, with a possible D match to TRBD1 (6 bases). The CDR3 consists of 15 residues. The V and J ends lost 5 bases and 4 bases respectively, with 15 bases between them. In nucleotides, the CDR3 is TGTGCCAGCAGTCAATTCAACAGGGAGAATCAGCCCCAGCATTTT. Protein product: CASSQFNRENQPQHF.

The CDR3 is CASSLSGVNNSPLHF. As DNA, the CDR3 is TGTGCCAGCAGTCTCTCGGGGGTGAATAATTCACCCCTCCACTTT. The V call is TRBV6-5, the J call TRBJ1-6; possibly TRBD1 for D (5 bases). Germline V gives CDR1 MNHEY, CDR2 SVGAGI. There are 15 residues in the CDR3. V was pared by 5 bases and J by 5 bases, with 13 bases between.

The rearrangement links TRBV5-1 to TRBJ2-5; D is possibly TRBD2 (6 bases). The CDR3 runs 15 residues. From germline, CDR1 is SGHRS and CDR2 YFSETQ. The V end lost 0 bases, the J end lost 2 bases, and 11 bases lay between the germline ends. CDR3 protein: CASSLEGSGQETQYF. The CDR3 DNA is TGCGCCAGCAGCTTGGAAGGTAGCGGACAAGAGACCCAGTACTTC.

CDR3 residues: CSSTGTGRDTQYF. CDR3 bases: TGCAGTTCCACCGGGACAGGGCGAGATACGCAGTATTTT. This rearrangement joins TRBV20-1 to TRBJ2-3, with TRBD1 matching over 9 bases. The CDR3 has 13 amino acids. Trimming removed 8 bases from V and 5 bases from J; junction bases left unmatched: 8. Per the germline V gene, CDR1 is DFQATT and CDR2 is SNEGSKA (reference sequence).

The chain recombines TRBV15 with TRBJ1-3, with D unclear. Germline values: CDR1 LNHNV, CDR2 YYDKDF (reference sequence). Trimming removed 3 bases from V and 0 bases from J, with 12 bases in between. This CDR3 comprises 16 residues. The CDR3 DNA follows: TGTGCCACCAGCAGTGGGGTCTCGAGCTCTGGAAACACCATATATTTT. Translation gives CATSSGVSSSGNTIYF.